The 12 T cell receptor beta chains below come from one sample, sequenced in a study of cytomegalovirus exposure and HLA in healthy donors. Primers: 60 Vbeta forward and 13 Jbeta reverse. Profiled with immunoSEQ multiplex PCR; TCRdb holds only in-frame clones, not every one. This sample has over 120,000 clones; 80% occur once, and the top ten carry less than 3.5%. Source material: PBMCs. These receptor sequences come from a woman in her 30s in good health and CMV-seronegative.

The chain couples TRBV27 to TRBJ2-5; 9 bases fit TRBD1. Germline CDR1 and CDR2: MNHEY and SMNVEV (reference sequence). V was clipped by 5 bases and J by 5 bases; unmatched bases: 6. The CDR3 spans 14 residues. The DNA of the CDR3 is TGTGCCAGCAGTATCCGGGACAGGGCGGAGACCCAGTACTTC. It translates to CASSIRDRAETQYF.

The chain combines TRBV6-1 with TRBJ1-2; 8 positions agree with TRBD1. Germline values: CDR1 MNHNS, CDR2 SASEGT. The CDR3 covers 15 residues. V gave up 7 bases and J gave up 2 bases; unmatched junction bases: 9. This CDR3 is CASTRTHRGNYGYTF. The CDR3 nucleotides read TGTGCCAGCACCAGAACCCACAGGGGGAACTATGGCTACACCTTC.

V gene TRBV6-4 combines with J gene TRBJ1-6; the D gene is possibly TRBD1 (6 bases). Trimming stripped 3 bases from V and 6 bases from J, with 12 bases between. CDR3 length equals 15 residues. The V gene's germline CDR1 is MRHNA and CDR2 SNTAGT. CDR3 region: CASSDSQGINSPLHF. CDR3 bases: TGTGCCAGCAGTGATTCTCAGGGGATTAATTCACCCCTCCACTTT.

The V and J genes are TRBV2 and TRBJ2-3; 10 nucleotides line up with TRBD2. The CDR3 is made up of 15 amino acids. The ends lost 7 bases at V and 3 bases at J; junction bases unmatched: 7. CDR1 and CDR2 (germline): SNHLY, FYNNEI. The chain's CDR3 is CASNERGGPTDTQYF. The CDR3 region has the DNA TGTGCCAGCAACGAGCGGGGGGGCCCTACAGATACGCAGTATTTT. The variable domain in full, with the rest retrieved from reference TRBV2 and TRBJ2-3, is EPEVTQTPSHQVTQMGQEVILRCVPISNHLYFYWYRQILGQKVEFLVSFYNNEISEKSEIFDDQFSVERPDGSNFTLKIRSTKLEDSAMYFCASNERGGPTDTQYFGPGTRLTVL.

This chain uses TRBV5-4 with TRBJ1-1; 11 bases agree with TRBD1. The CDR3 loop spans 14 amino acids. In germline, CDR1 is SGHNT, CDR2 YYREEE (reference sequence). The J segment lost 5 bases and the V segment lost 7 bases, leaving 7 bases of the junction unmatched. As DNA, the CDR3 is TGTGCCAGCCTCGGGGGACAGGGGGTTACTGAAGCTTTCTTT. As protein: CASLGGQGVTEAFF.

The chain combines TRBV5-1 with TRBJ1-1; 8 bases are shared with TRBD1. The J segment lost 4 bases and the V segment lost 3 bases, leaving 5 bases of the junction unmatched. The CDR3 spans 14 residues. Germline-derived CDR1 and CDR2 are SGHRS and YFSETQ. CDR3 amino acids: CASSYTGGSTEAFF. The CDR3 bases are TGCGCCAGCAGCTATACAGGGGGGAGCACTGAAGCTTTCTTT.

The chain recombines TRBV19 with TRBJ1-5, with D hard to call. The CDR3 is made up of 15 amino acids. Germline assignment: CDR1 LNHDA and CDR2 SQIVND (reference sequence). Between the trimmed V and J ends, which lost 3 bases and 0 bases, there was a span of 9 bases. The CDR3 sequence is CASSISGFSNQPQHF. CDR3 sequence (DNA): TGTGCCAGTAGTATCTCGGGATTTAGCAATCAGCCCCAGCATTTT.

A few counts support this clone. J is TRBJ2-7 and V is TRBV2; D call uncertain. The CDR3 has 13 residues. Germline V lookup: CDR1 SNHLY, CDR2 FYNNEI. The V end lost 4 bases, the J end lost 3 bases, and 10 bases lay between the germline ends. This CDR3 is CASSGLILYEQYF. DNA of the CDR3: TGTGCCAGCAGTGGTTTAATCCTCTACGAGCAGTACTTC. Looking up the rest from reference TRBV2 and TRBJ2-7 gives the full variable domain: EPEVTQTPSHQVTQMGQEVILRCVPISNHLYFYWYRQILGQKVEFLVSFYNNEISEKSEIFDDQFSVERPDGSNFTLKIRSTKLEDSAMYFCASSGLILYEQYFGPGTRLTVT.

The chain employs TRBV6-5 and TRBJ1-2, with 10 bases matching TRBD1. The germline gives CDR1 MNHEY, CDR2 SVGAGI. The CDR3 is 14 amino acids. J was trimmed by 5 bases and V by 7 bases; bases with no gene match: 7. The CDR3, as DNA: TGTGCCAGCACCAGGACAGGGGGGAGGTATGGCTACACCTTC. This sequence encodes CASTRTGGRYGYTF.

Only a few counts were recorded for this clone. This chain joins TRBV5-6 and TRBJ1-6, with TRBD1 identical over 8 bases. The CDR3 contains 17 residues. Germline V CDR1 and CDR2: SGHDT, YYEEEE. With V trimmed by 2 bases and J by 4 bases, 8 bases remained unmatched. DNA for the CDR3: TGTGCCAGCAGCTTTGCCGGACAGGGAGGATATAATTCACCCCTCCACTTT. Translation gives CASSFAGQGGYNSPLHF.

The chain recombines TRBV19 with TRBJ1-5; unclear D gene. This CDR3 comprises 13 residues. With 0 bases removed from V and 8 bases from J, the gap between germline ends came to 8 bases. The V gene's germline CDR1 is LNHDA and CDR2 SQIVND (reference sequence). The CDR3 DNA reads as TGTGCCAGTAGTATAGAATTAGAGGAGCCCCAGCATTTT. Translating it yields CASSIELEEPQHF.

J is TRBJ2-7 and V is TRBV29-1; a weak D match, TRBD2 (6 bases). This CDR3 spans 13 amino acids. V lost 5 bases and J lost 5, with 16 bases in between. Germline CDR1 reads SQVTM; CDR2 reads ANQGSEA. The CDR3 loop is CSVNWGLTNEQYF. CDR3 coding DNA: TGCAGCGTTAATTGGGGACTCACCAACGAGCAGTACTTC.